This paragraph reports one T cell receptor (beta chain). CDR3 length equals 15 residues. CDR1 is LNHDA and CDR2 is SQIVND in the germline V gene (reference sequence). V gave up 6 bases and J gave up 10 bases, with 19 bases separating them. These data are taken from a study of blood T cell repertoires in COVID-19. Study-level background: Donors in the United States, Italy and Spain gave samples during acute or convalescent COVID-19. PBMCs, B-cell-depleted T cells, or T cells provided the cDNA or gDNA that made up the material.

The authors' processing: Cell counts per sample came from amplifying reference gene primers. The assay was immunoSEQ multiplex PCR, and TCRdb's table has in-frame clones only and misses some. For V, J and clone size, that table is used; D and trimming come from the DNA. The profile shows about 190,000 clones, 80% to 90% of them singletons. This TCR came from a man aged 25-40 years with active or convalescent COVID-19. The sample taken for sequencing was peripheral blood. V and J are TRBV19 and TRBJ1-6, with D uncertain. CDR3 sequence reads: CASSPPFEGRSPLHF. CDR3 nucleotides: TGTGCCAGTAGCCCTCCGTTCGAGGGCCGATCACCCCTCCACTTT.